The 3 T cell receptor beta chains presented below share a single source sample, sequenced in a study of molecular identifiers for immune sequencing clone quantification. TCRdb used MiXCR to reprocess the PCR reads, holding one entry per CDR3 protein. Counted here are some 680,000 distinct CDR3 sequences, about 25% occurring once; the ten biggest clones make up about 0.84%. The source material was naive CD8+ T cells from blood, with Jurkat cell RNA spiked in. Subset of the sample: FACS-sorted CD8+CD4-CCR7+CD45RA+ naive T cells. The receptors were sampled from a human donor in good health. Some libraries in this study had Jurkat cell RNA spiked in.

The rearrangement uses TRBV10-1 and TRBJ2-5; no definite D call. The CDR3 is made up of 13 amino acids. The V end was cut by 2 bases, the J end by 2 bases, with 6 bases between. CDR1 and CDR2 (germline): WNHNN, SYGVQD (reference sequence). CDR3 amino acids: CASSENRQETQYF. CDR3 DNA: TGCGCCAGCAGTGAGAATAGACAAGAGACCCAGTACTTC.

In regard to this clonotype: One end of the junction does not line up with germline, which may come from a read error. J is TRBJ2-2 and V is TRBV3-1; TRBD1 or TRBD2 may be the D gene (5 bases each). This CDR3 comprises 16 residues. CDR1 LGHDT and CDR2 YNNKEL come from the germline V gene (reference sequence). CDR3 in DNA: TGCGCCAGCAGCCACTACGCCAGGGACAACACCGGGGAGCTGTTTTTT. Its protein product is CASSHYARDNTGELFF.

Details on this clonotype: This clone may be a read error of a much larger clone one base away. Lacking the conserved final phenylalanine or tryptophan, this CDR3 likely reflects a read error. This rearrangement joins TRBV29-1 to TRBJ2-5; the match to TRBD2 covers 11 bases. Germline V gives CDR1 SQVTM, CDR2 ANQGSEA. With V trimmed by 4 bases and J by 1 base, 2 bases remained unmatched. The CDR3 covers 14 residues. CDR3 sequence (DNA): TGCAGCGTTGGACTAGCGGGATTCCAAGAGACCCAGTACCTC. Protein product: CSVGLAGFQETQYL.